Listed here are 8 T cell receptor beta chains from one sample, sequenced in a study of blood T cell repertoires in COVID-19. Repertoires were generated with immunoSEQ multiplex PCR, while TCRdb's copy carries only in-frame clones and drops some. Here the sample spans 160,000 or so clones, under 95% being singletons. Sequencing input: peripheral blood. The source of these receptors is a man between 60 and 70 years old with active or convalescent COVID-19.

The rearrangement links TRBV14 to TRBJ1-2; no definite D call. This CDR3 contains 13 residues. Germline assignment: CDR1 SGHDN and CDR2 FVKESK. V lost 1 base and J lost 8, with 11 bases in between. The CDR3 DNA reads as TGTGCCAGCAGCCAAGCGGTGACTGGAGGCTACACCTTC. Protein: CASSQAVTGGYTF. The variable domain in full, with the rest retrieved from reference TRBV14 and TRBJ1-2, is EAGVTQFPSHSVIEKGQTVTLRCDPISGHDNLYWYRRVMGKEIKFLLHFVKESKQDESGMPNNRFLAERTGGTYSTLKVQPAELEDSGVYFCASSQAVTGGYTFGSGTRLTVV.

V usage is TRBV19 and J usage is TRBJ1-1, with TRBD1 identical over 8 bases. CDR1 is LNHDA and CDR2 is SQIVND in the germline V gene (reference sequence). The CDR3 length is 14 residues. With 6 bases clipped from V and 4 bases from J, the junction kept 7 bases outside the gene matches. CDR3 residues: CASRPDRGGTEAFF. The CDR3 region has the DNA TGTGCCAGTAGACCAGACAGGGGAGGCACTGAAGCTTTCTTT.

This clone was picked up a small number of times. Different DNA sequences within this sample yield the same CDR3. This chain uses TRBV18 with TRBJ2-7; perhaps TRBD1 as D (6 bases). Germline assignment: CDR1 KGHSH and CDR2 LQKENI. The CDR3 has 14 residues. Trimming shortened V by 3 bases and J by 2 bases, and 11 bases separated the two germline ends. Here the CDR3 DNA reads TGTGCCAGCTCACCGGACAGAGTTACCTACGAGCAGTACTTC. Its translation: CASSPDRVTYEQYF.

The J gene is TRBJ1-1, the V gene TRBV11-2; tentative D call: TRBD1 (6 bases). The CDR3 has 16 amino acids. CDR1 is SGHAT and CDR2 is FQNNGV in the germline V gene. Trimming removed 5 bases from V and 3 bases from J, with 19 bases in between. CDR3 bases: TGTGCCAGCAGCCCCTTCCTAACAGGGACCTACACTGAAGCTTTCTTT. Its protein product is CASSPFLTGTYTEAFF.

The chain has TRBV27 and TRBJ2-7, with D tentatively TRBD1 (5 bases). Trimming took 2 bases from V and 3 from J, leaving 14 bases between them. Per germline, CDR1 MNHEY and CDR2 SMNVEV (reference sequence). The CDR3 totals 15 residues. CDR3 region: CASSLKWGTFYEQYF. CDR3 DNA sequence: TGTGCCAGCAGTTTAAAGTGGGGCACCTTCTACGAGCAGTACTTC.

This chain links TRBV5-1 with TRBJ1-5; 7 bases map to TRBD1. Per germline, CDR1 SGHRS and CDR2 YFSETQ. This CDR3 region has 15 residues. The junction had 4 bases not matched to a gene; V was cut back by 4 bases and J by 0 bases. The CDR3 region has the DNA TGCGCCAGCAGCCCTGGACAGGCTAGCAATCAGCCCCAGCATTTT. Translating it yields CASSPGQASNQPQHF. Full variable domain (rest looked up from reference TRBV5-1 and TRBJ1-5): KAGVTQTPRYLIKTRGQQVTLSCSPISGHRSVSWYQQTPGQGLQFLFEYFSETQRNKGNFPGRFSGRQFSNSRSEMNVSTLELGDSALYLCASSPGQASNQPQHFGDGTRLSIL.

The chain recombines TRBV5-1 with TRBJ1-5, with D unclear. CDR3 size: 15 residues. Germline CDR1 SGHRS, CDR2 YFSETQ. V gave up 0 bases and J gave up 6 bases, with 13 bases separating them. CDR3 loop: CASSLGELGTQPQHF. The CDR3 DNA is TGCGCCAGCAGCTTGGGGGAGTTGGGAACTCAGCCCCAGCATTTT. Supplemented by reference TRBV5-1 and TRBJ1-5, the full variable domain reads KAGVTQTPRYLIKTRGQQVTLSCSPISGHRSVSWYQQTPGQGLQFLFEYFSETQRNKGNFPGRFSGRQFSNSRSEMNVSTLELGDSALYLCASSLGELGTQPQHFGDGTRLSIL.

The chain is built from TRBV6-4 and TRBJ2-1; 8 nucleotides align to TRBD1. CDR1 is MRHNA and CDR2 is SNTAGT in the germline V gene. The CDR3 length is 19 residues. Trimming at V came to 5 bases and at J to 4 bases, leaving 19 bases not matched to a gene. The CDR3 nucleotides read TGTGCCAGCAGTCCCCTGGGCAGCCTTTGGACAGGGAAATACAATGAGCAGTTCTTC. As protein: CASSPLGSLWTGKYNEQFF.